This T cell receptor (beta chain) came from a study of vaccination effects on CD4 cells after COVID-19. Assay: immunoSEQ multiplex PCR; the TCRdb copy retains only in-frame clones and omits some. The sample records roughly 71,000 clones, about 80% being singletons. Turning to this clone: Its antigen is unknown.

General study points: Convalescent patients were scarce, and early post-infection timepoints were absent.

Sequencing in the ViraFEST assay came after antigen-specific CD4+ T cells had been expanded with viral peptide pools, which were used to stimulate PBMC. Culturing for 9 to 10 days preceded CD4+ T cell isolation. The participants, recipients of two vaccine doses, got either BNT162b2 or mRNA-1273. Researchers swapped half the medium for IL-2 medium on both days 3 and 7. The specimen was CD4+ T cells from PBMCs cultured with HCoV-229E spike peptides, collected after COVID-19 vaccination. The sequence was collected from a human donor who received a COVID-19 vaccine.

CDR3 sequence: CASTKGDRAFGYTF. For the CDR3, the DNA is TGTGCCAGTACAAAAGGAGACAGGGCCTTTGGCTACACCTTC. The chain joins TRBV19 to TRBJ1-2; 7 nucleotides line up with TRBD1. The CDR3 totals 14 residues. Germline lookup yields CDR1 LNHDA and CDR2 SQIVND (reference sequence). V was clipped by 7 bases and J by 7 bases; unmatched bases: 12.